Here is one TCR beta chain with its context. Its antigen is not known. The DNA is left out, because the CDR3 cannot be placed on it with certainty; the CDR3 is given as TCRdb lists it. This record comes from a study of T cells in Graves' hyperthyroidism and ophthalmopathy. Study-wide findings and caveats: Ophthalmopathy was told apart from stable hyperthyroidism by a 13 V-J model.

Germline CDR1 and CDR2: PRHDT and FYEKMQ (reference sequence). The CDR3 length is 20 residues, termini included. RNA transcripts were the template for amplifying TCR beta CDR3 regions. Primed by the HTBI set, a first-round RT-PCR was run on the TCR CDR3. TCRdb re-derived calls from the multiplex PCR reads in MiXCR, one entry per CDR3 protein. The sample records roughly 500,000 distinct CDR3 sequences, 46% being singletons. Diagnostic assessment was based on clinical symptoms, serum thyroxine and TRAb, thyroid ultrasound and orbital computed tomography. Sequenced: peripheral blood or thyroid tissue (not recorded which). This clonotype was obtained from an adult woman with Graves' disease, either hyperthyroidism or ophthalmopathy (not recorded which). V is TRBV13 and J is TRBJ2-5; the tabulated D call, TRBD2, remains unverified against the DNA. CDR3 loop: CDSSFYICSASTSGSQTQYF.